These T cell receptor beta chains were read from a single sample in a study of T-cell memory formation after mild COVID-19. TCRdb analysed the 5' RACE reads with MiXCR anew, one entry per CDR3 protein. The sample yields 120,000 or so distinct CDR3 sequences, more than 15% seen once. Sequenced sample: PBMCs or a T cell subset sorted from them (not recorded which). The receptors come from a man younger than 35 who had mild COVID-19 (a few samples of this study predate the infection). Cell type and time point are not known. The CDR3 runs from the conserved cysteine through the conserved F or W. A D gene is named only where the DNA matches it firmly. Clone size is shown for a subset of rows, as once, few, many or a class of expanded clone.

J: TRBJ2-3; size: few; V: TRBV29-1; D: -; CDR3: CSVRGQTTSTDTQYF; DNA: TGCAGCGTCCGCGGACAGACTACTAGCACAGATACGCAGTATTTT
J: TRBJ1-1; size: -; V: TRBV7-9; D: -; CDR3: CASSPRGSLTEAFF; DNA: TGTGCCAGCAGCCCAAGGGGCTCCCTCACTGAAGCTTTCTTT
J: TRBJ1-3; size: -; V: TRBV7-2; D: -; CDR3: CASSPRHSSGNTIYF; DNA: TGTGCCAGCAGCCCCCGACATTCCTCTGGAAACACCATATATTTT
J: TRBJ2-1; size: few; V: TRBV11-3; D: TRBD1; CDR3: CASSLRQGTYNEQFF; DNA: TGTGCCAGCAGCCTGAGACAGGGGACCTACAATGAGCAGTTCTTC
J: TRBJ2-1; size: few; V: TRBV4-3; D: -; CDR3: CASSPTGRSYNEQFF; DNA: TGCGCCAGCAGCCCCACAGGGAGATCGTACAATGAGCAGTTCTTC
J: TRBJ2-7; size: few; V: TRBV30; D: -; CDR3: CAWSPAGIYEQYF; DNA: TGTGCCTGGAGTCCGGCAGGGATCTACGAGCAGTACTTC
J: TRBJ1-6; size: -; V: TRBV7-3; D: -; CDR3: CASSLRAAGEDSPLHF; DNA: TGTGCCAGCAGCTTAAGGGCGGCAGGGGAGGATTCACCCCTCCACTTT
J: TRBJ1-1; size: few; V: TRBV6-2/TRBV6-3; D: -; CDR3: CASRAQPGRLNTEAFF; DNA: TGTGCCAGCAGAGCACAGCCGGGACGGCTGAACACTGAAGCTTTCTTT
J: TRBJ2-2; size: many; V: TRBV20-1; D: TRBD1; CDR3: CSARDRVGTGVTGELFF; DNA: TGCAGTGCTAGAGATCGGGTCGGGACAGGGGTGACCGGGGAGCTGTTTTTT
J: TRBJ2-3; size: -; V: TRBV20-1; D: -; CDR3: CSASPTGVGPDTQYF; DNA: TGCAGTGCTAGTCCCACGGGGGTGGGCCCAGATACGCAGTATTTT
J: TRBJ2-7; size: -; V: TRBV5-1; D: TRBD1; CDR3: CASSIRGPQGYEQYF; DNA: TGCGCCAGCAGCATAAGGGGGCCCCAGGGCTACGAGCAGTACTTC
J: TRBJ1-1; size: few; V: TRBV19; D: -; CDR3: CASSIPWQGRITEAFF; DNA: TGTGCCAGTAGTATCCCCTGGCAGGGGAGGATCACTGAAGCTTTCTTT
J: TRBJ2-1; size: -; V: TRBV5-1; D: -; CDR3: CASSLDSPAGGEQFF; DNA: TGCGCCAGCAGCTTGGATAGTCCTGCCGGGGGAGAGCAGTTCTTC
J: TRBJ2-1; size: -; V: TRBV4-1; D: -; CDR3: CASSQDRRGAARTPGRFF; DNA: TGCGCCAGCAGCCAAGATCGGAGGGGCGCCGCCCGAACCCCCGGACGGTTCTTC
J: TRBJ1-2; size: few; V: TRBV5-6; D: -; CDR3: CASSTGTYGYTF; DNA: TGTGCCAGCAGCACGGGGACCTATGGCTACACCTTC
J: TRBJ2-5; size: -; V: TRBV4-2; D: -; CDR3: CASSPRYQETQYF; DNA: TGTGCCAGCAGCCCCCGGTACCAAGAGACCCAGTACTTC
J: TRBJ2-7; size: -; V: TRBV12-3/TRBV12-4; D: TRBD1; CDR3: CASSDRGGEQYF; DNA: TGTGCCAGCAGCGACAGGGGAGGCGAGCAGTACTTC
J: TRBJ1-1; size: few; V: TRBV29-1; D: -; CDR3: CSVARQVNTEAFF; DNA: TGCAGCGTTGCCCGACAGGTTAACACTGAAGCTTTCTTT
J: TRBJ1-4; size: few; V: TRBV4-2; D: -; CDR3: CASSQRGAGEKLFF; DNA: TGTGCCAGCAGCCAACGGGGCGCGGGAGAAAAACTGTTTTTT
J: TRBJ2-7; size: few; V: TRBV7-8; D: -; CDR3: CASSQDPTGFYEQYF; DNA: TGTGCCAGCAGCCAGGACCCCACGGGCTTCTACGAGCAGTACTTC
J: TRBJ2-7; size: few; V: TRBV6-5; D: -; CDR3: CASSYRGSAYEQYF; DNA: TGTGCCAGCAGTTACAGAGGCTCGGCCTACGAGCAGTACTTC
J: TRBJ2-5; size: few; V: TRBV7-2; D: -; CDR3: CASSFRGMETQYF; DNA: TGTGCCAGCAGCTTTAGGGGTATGGAGACCCAGTACTTC
J: TRBJ1-4; size: -; V: TRBV20-1; D: -; CDR3: CSTREALNEKLFF; DNA: TGCAGTACCCGAGAGGCCCTTAATGAAAAACTGTTTTTT
J: TRBJ1-4; size: -; V: TRBV19; D: -; CDR3: CASSMKQDEKLFF; DNA: TGTGCCAGTAGTATGAAACAGGATGAAAAACTGTTTTTT
J: TRBJ2-3; size: many; V: TRBV7-7; D: -; CDR3: CASSLAAGPGDTQYF; DNA: TGTGCTAGCAGCCTGGCGGCGGGGCCTGGAGATACGCAGTATTTT
J: TRBJ2-3; size: -; V: TRBV7-3; D: TRBD2; CDR3: CASSVRTSGRQYF; DNA: TGTGCCAGCAGCGTACGGACTAGCGGGAGACAGTATTTT
J: TRBJ1-2; size: -; V: TRBV3-1; D: -; CDR3: CASSQAGVNYGYTF; DNA: TGTGCCAGCAGCCAGGCGGGCGTTAACTATGGCTACACCTTC
J: TRBJ1-4; size: -; V: TRBV4-1; D: TRBD1; CDR3: CASSHLPGQSLGEKLFF; DNA: TGCGCCAGCAGCCACCTTCCGGGACAGTCCTTAGGAGAAAAACTGTTTTTT
J: TRBJ2-7; size: many; V: TRBV15; D: -; CDR3: CATSTGQSDEQYF; DNA: TGTGCCACCAGCACGGGGCAATCGGACGAGCAGTACTTC
J: TRBJ2-2; size: many; V: TRBV28; D: TRBD1; CDR3: CASRLTGGYTGELFF; DNA: TGTGCCAGCAGGCTTACAGGGGGATACACCGGGGAGCTGTTTTTT
J: TRBJ2-4; size: -; V: TRBV5-1; D: -; CDR3: CASSLDPKNIQYF; DNA: TGCGCCAGCAGCTTGGATCCCAAAAACATTCAGTACTTC
J: TRBJ2-3; size: -; V: TRBV18; D: -; CDR3: CASSPSRSSTDTQYF; DNA: TGTGCCAGCTCCCCCTCCAGGTCTAGCACAGATACGCAGTATTTT
J: TRBJ1-1; size: -; V: TRBV27; D: -; CDR3: CASSSPGRGNTEAFF; DNA: TGTGCCAGCAGTTCTCCCGGACGAGGGAACACTGAAGCTTTCTTT
J: TRBJ2-3; size: many; V: TRBV7-2; D: TRBD2; CDR3: CASSLGLAGSTDTQYF; DNA: TGTGCCAGCAGCTTAGGACTAGCGGGGAGCACAGATACGCAGTATTTT
J: TRBJ2-3; size: few; V: TRBV18; D: -; CDR3: CASSPPGLRASTDTQYF; DNA: TGTGCCAGCTCACCACCGGGACTGAGGGCTAGCACAGATACGCAGTATTTT